These 21 T cell receptor beta chains were sequenced from one sample in a study of human T cells and chemical hapten exposure. Sample time point: patch test 3, about 24 weeks after DPC sensitization. The treatment here: therapeutic diphenylcyclopropenone sensitization with weekly scalp DPC. One entry per CDR3 protein, called by TCRdb with MiXCR from the RACE reads. This table has over 70,000 distinct CDR3 sequences, 11% appearing once. This sample comprised whole blood, obtained in connection with sensitization to the hapten diphenylcyclopropenone (DPC). The receptors stem from a woman aged 25-40 years with alopecia areata. Some clones in this sample may be carry-over from other donors' samples.

This clonotype was counted many times. This chain uses TRBV29-1 with TRBJ2-2, with D possibly being TRBD1 (5 bases). The CDR3 is made up of 12 amino acids. Germline V gene sequence: CDR1 SQVTM, CDR2 ANQGSEA. Trimming took off 4 bases at V and 6 bases at J, with 9 bases between the two ends. CDR3 in DNA: TGCAGCGTTGGTCAGGGCGCCGGGGAGCTGTTTTTT. Translation: CSVGQGAGELFF.

This clonotype is deemed medium-sized. V is TRBV4-2 and J is TRBJ1-6; possible D gene TRBD1, 6 bases. The CDR3 loop spans 14 amino acids. V was trimmed by 1 base and J by 7 bases, leaving 8 bases between them. Germline V gene lookup returns CDR1 LGHNA and CDR2 YNFKEQ. CDR3 protein: CASSQGTENSPLHF. The CDR3 region has the DNA TGTGCCAGCAGCCAAGGGACAGAAAATTCACCCCTCCACTTT.

The chain joins TRBV10-2 to TRBJ1-5; D is unresolved. Germline loops: CDR1 WSHSY, CDR2 SAAADI. The germline V and J ends were trimmed by 7 bases and 0 bases, with 7 bases remaining between them. The CDR3 runs to 13 residues. The CDR3 DNA reads TGCGCCAGCACCCGGTATAGCAATCAGCCCCAGCATTTT. It encodes CASTRYSNQPQHF.

This clonotype has more than one count but fewer than ten. The chain links TRBV2 to TRBJ2-2; the D gene is possibly TRBD1 (6 bases). The CDR3 sequence is 13 residues long. Germline V CDR1 and CDR2: SNHLY, FYNNEI. The germline V and J ends were trimmed by 5 bases and 7 bases, with 11 bases remaining between them. The CDR3 here is CASSNRESGELFF. The CDR3 nucleotides are TGTGCCAGCAGTAACAGGGAGAGCGGGGAGCTGTTTTTT. Looking up the rest from reference TRBV2 and TRBJ2-2 gives the full variable domain: EPEVTQTPSHQVTQMGQEVILRCVPISNHLYFYWYRQILGQKVEFLVSFYNNEISEKSEIFDDQFSVERPDGSNFTLKIRSTKLEDSAMYFCASSNRESGELFFGEGSRLTVL.

A few counts support this clonotype. The genes are TRBV10-3 and TRBJ2-5, with D tentatively TRBD2 (5 bases). The CDR3 spans 14 residues. CDR1 is ENHRY, CDR2 SYGVKD, per germline. Trimming pared 4 bases from V and 2 bases from J, leaving 11 bases between. The CDR3 loop is CAISAPGNQETQYF. The CDR3 bases are TGTGCCATCAGTGCCCCGGGAAATCAAGAGACCCAGTACTTC.

This clonotype was found many times. The chain links TRBV20-1 to TRBJ1-6; D may be TRBD1 (5 bases). The CDR3 consists of 13 residues. Per germline, CDR1 DFQATT and CDR2 SNEGSKA (reference sequence). For the CDR3, the DNA is TGCACCGGGGCCAGGGACGAGGGGTCACCCCTCCACTTT. Amino acids: CTGARDEGSPLHF.

The CDR3 nucleotides are TGTGCCACCCCGACGGGAGGGCCGCCCGAGCAGTACTTC. It translates to CATPTGGPPEQYF. V gene TRBV24-1 combines with J gene TRBJ2-7; TRBD2 agrees at 8 bases. Germline trimming cut 9 bases from V and 6 bases from J; bases unmatched to any gene: 9. This CDR3 is built from 13 residues. Germline loops: CDR1 KGHDR, CDR2 SFDVKD.

As DNA, the CDR3 is TGTGCCAGCAGCCCCCGGACTAGCGGGAGGGCCATGGCAGATACGCAGTATTTT. Translation: CASSPRTSGRAMADTQYF. The gene calls are TRBV27 and TRBJ2-3; the match to TRBD2 covers 15 bases. The V gene end was trimmed by 6 bases and the J gene end by 4 bases; junction bases not matched to a gene: 11. This CDR3 region has 18 residues. In germline, CDR1 is MNHEY, CDR2 SMNVEV (reference sequence).

There are many counts of this clonotype. The chain links TRBV18 to TRBJ1-1; maybe TRBD1 (5 bases). CDR1 is KGHSH, CDR2 LQKENI, per germline. The germline V and J ends were trimmed by 3 bases and 0 bases, with 8 bases remaining between them. The CDR3 loop spans 14 amino acids. As DNA, the CDR3 is TGTGCCAGCTCACCCGGGGCACTGAACACTGAAGCTTTCTTT. It specifies CASSPGALNTEAFF.

This sequence joins TRBV7-4 and TRBJ2-7, with D perhaps assigned TRBD1 or TRBD2 (6 bases each). The CDR3 has 15 amino acids. CDR1 and CDR2 (germline): SGHVT, SQSDAQ. The V end lost 5 bases, the J end lost 2 bases, and 16 bases lay between the germline ends. The CDR3 bases are TGTGCCAGCAGCGGTCTCCGGGGGCCTCCCTACGAGCAGTACGTC. Its protein product is CASSGLRGPPYEQYV.

The V and J genes are TRBV28 and TRBJ2-7; 7 bases map to TRBD2. The CDR3 sequence is 15 residues long. Per the germline V gene, CDR1 is MDHEN and CDR2 is SYDVKM. The V and J ends lost 3 bases and 7 bases, in that order; junction bases with no gene match: 12. The CDR3 DNA sequence: TGTGCCAGCAGTTTGGGGCTAGCGGCCGCTGAGGAGCAGTACTTC. Encoded protein: CASSLGLAAAEEQYF. Based on the CDR3 plus reference TRBV28 and TRBJ2-7, the full variable domain is DVKVTQSSRYLVKRTGEKVFLECVQDMDHENMFWYRQDPGLGLRLIYFSYDVKMKEKGDIPEGYSVSREKKERFSLILESASTNQTSMYLCASSLGLAAAEEQYFGPGTRLTVT.

This clonotype was seen a handful of times. The chain links TRBV5-5 to TRBJ2-6; D is ambiguous. The germline V and J ends were trimmed by 6 bases and 4 bases, with 8 bases remaining between them. Germline lookup yields CDR1 SGHKS and CDR2 YYEKEE (reference sequence). CDR3 size: 13 residues. The CDR3 region has the DNA TGTGCCAGCAACCTTGGGGGGGCCAACGTCCTGACTTTC. Translated: CASNLGGANVLTF.

The V gene is TRBV7-2, the J gene TRBJ1-2; no clear D gene. Deletions cut 2 bases from V and 0 bases from J, with 7 bases between. Germline V gene data show CDR1 as SGHTA and CDR2 as FQGNSA. This CDR3 is built from 14 residues. The DNA of the CDR3 is TGTGCCAGCAGCTTACAGATAACTAACTATGGCTACACCTTC. This encodes CASSLQITNYGYTF.

Ten or more counts support this clonotype. The chain recombines TRBV20-1 with TRBJ2-7; D might be TRBD2 (5 bases). The ends were cut back, 3 bases at V and 7 bases at J, with 16 bases in the middle. The CDR3 covers 13 residues. From germline, CDR1 is DFQATT and CDR2 SNEGSKA (reference sequence). CDR3: CSASRGLGKEQYF. CDR3 nucleotide sequence: TGCAGTGCTAGCCGGGGTCTGGGGAAGGAGCAGTACTTC.

This clonotype appeared many times. The rearrangement uses TRBV5-1 and TRBJ1-4, with TRBD1 matching over 9 bases. This CDR3 has 16 residues. J gave up 8 bases and V 0 bases, and 8 bases lay outside the gene matches. Germline V gene sequence: CDR1 SGHRS, CDR2 YFSETQ. Here the CDR3 reads CASSLARQGVEEKLFF. Written as DNA, the CDR3 is TGCGCCAGCAGCTTGGCCAGACAGGGGGTTGAGGAAAAACTGTTTTTT. The variable domain in full, with the rest retrieved from reference TRBV5-1 and TRBJ1-4, is KAGVTQTPRYLIKTRGQQVTLSCSPISGHRSVSWYQQTPGQGLQFLFEYFSETQRNKGNFPGRFSGRQFSNSRSEMNVSTLELGDSALYLCASSLARQGVEEKLFFGSGTQLSVL.

V gene TRBV29-1 combines with J gene TRBJ2-1; D is unresolved. The germline V gene encodes CDR1 SQVTM and CDR2 ANQGSEA. V lost 5 bases, J lost 4 bases, and 12 bases lay in between. CDR3 length equals 13 residues. CDR3: CSVRIRAYNEQFF. The CDR3 nucleotides are TGCAGCGTTCGTATTCGGGCTTACAATGAGCAGTTCTTC.

This clonotype was counted between two and nine times. This rearrangement joins TRBV5-1 to TRBJ2-7; D is possibly TRBD1 (6 bases). Germline loops: CDR1 SGHRS, CDR2 YFSETQ. The CDR3 sequence is 15 residues long. V shed 4 bases and J shed 6 bases, with 20 bases lying between them. CDR3 in amino acids: CASSRDTGHNSEQYV. DNA for the CDR3: TGCGCCAGCAGCCGGGACACCGGTCATAATAGCGAGCAGTACGTC.

Regarding this clonotype: This could be a read error, since a much larger clone is one nucleotide away. The rearrangement joins TRBV7-8 to TRBJ2-5; D unclear. This CDR3 comprises 13 residues. Per germline, CDR1 SGHVS and CDR2 FQNEAQ. The CDR3, as DNA: TGTGCCATCAGCTTAGGCGGTAAAGAGACCCAGTACTTC. Translated, it gives CAISLGGKETQYF.

This clonotype was picked up a small number of times. The DNA for the CDR3 is TGTGCCAGCAGCGTAGGCAGGGGAGGAAGCTATGAGCAGTTCTTC. Translated: CASSVGRGGSYEQFF. V is TRBV9 and J is TRBJ2-1; D may match TRBD1 or TRBD2 (6 bases each). Trimming removed 0 bases from V and 8 bases from J, with 15 bases in between. Germline values: CDR1 SGDLS, CDR2 YYNGEE. The CDR3 runs to 15 residues. The complete variable domain, with remaining parts taken from reference TRBV9 and TRBJ2-1, reads DSGVTQTPKHLITATGQRVTLRCSPRSGDLSVYWYQQSLDQGLQFLIQYYNGEERAKGNILERFSAQQFPDLHSELNLSSLELGDSALYFCASSVGRGGSYEQFFGPGTRLTVL.

A note on this clonotype: Since a much larger clone is just one base distant, this may be a read error. The genes are TRBV12-3 or TRBV12-4 and TRBJ2-2; TRBD2 might be the D (5 bases). The CDR3 has 16 amino acids. The CDR3 here is CASNSRGTANTGEPFF. As DNA, the CDR3 is TGTGCCAGCAATTCACGGGGTACCGCGAACACCGGGGAGCCGTTTTTT.

The CDR3 DNA reads as TGCGCCAGCAGCCCCACAGCAGGGAGTAGTGAAGCTTTCTTT. Translated: CASSPTAGSSEAFF. The chain employs TRBV5-1 and TRBJ1-1; tentatively, D is TRBD1 (5 bases). Germline CDR1 SGHRS, CDR2 YFSETQ. V lost 4 bases to trimming and J lost 7 bases, with 17 bases between them. CDR3 length: 14 amino acids. Using reference TRBV5-1 and TRBJ1-1 for the parts outside the CDR3, the full variable domain is KAGVTQTPRYLIKTRGQQVTLSCSPISGHRSVSWYQQTPGQGLQFLFEYFSETQRNKGNFPGRFSGRQFSNSRSEMNVSTLELGDSALYLCASSPTAGSSEAFFGQGTRLTVV.